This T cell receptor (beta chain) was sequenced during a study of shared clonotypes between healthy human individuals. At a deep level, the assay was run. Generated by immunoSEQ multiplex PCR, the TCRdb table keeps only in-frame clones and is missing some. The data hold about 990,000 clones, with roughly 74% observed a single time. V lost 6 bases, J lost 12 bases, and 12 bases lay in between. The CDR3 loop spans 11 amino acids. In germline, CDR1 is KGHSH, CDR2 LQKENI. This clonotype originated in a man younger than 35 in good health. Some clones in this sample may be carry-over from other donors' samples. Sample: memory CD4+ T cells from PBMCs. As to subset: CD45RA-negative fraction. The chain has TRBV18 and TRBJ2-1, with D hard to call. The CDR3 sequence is CASSPQFAQFF. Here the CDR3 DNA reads TGTGCCAGCTCTCCCCAATTTGCGCAGTTCTTC.